A single T cell receptor (beta chain) is shown here with its context. The junction departs from the called germline gene at one end, perhaps through a read error. The data are from a study of radiotherapy plus CTLA-4 blockade in lung cancer. Produced via immunoSEQ multiplex PCR; TCRdb's table is partial and in-frame only. The sample contains around 14,000 clones, about two thirds of which appear only once. CDR1 is SGHRS and CDR2 is YFSETQ in the germline V gene. The CDR3 spans 14 residues. This specimen consisted of peripheral blood, obtained from a patient treated with radiotherapy plus ipilimumab. The receptor's source is a human donor with non-small cell lung cancer whose response to radiotherapy plus ipilimumab could not be evaluated. The rearrangement joins TRBV5-1 to TRBJ2-1; possible D gene TRBD1, 5 bases. The CDR3 DNA reads TGCGCCAGCAGCTTGGGACAGCGCTCCAATGAGCAGCTCTTC. It is translated as CASSLGQRSNEQLF.